Shown below are 2 T cell receptor beta chains from a single sample sequenced in a study of CD8+ T cells in alopecia areata. Extraction of RNA preceded its reverse transcription into cDNA, which served as the sequencing template. Here immunoSEQ multiplex PCR was the method, and the copy in TCRdb shows in-frame clones only, minus some. The sample holds 200,000 or so clones, 35% to 40% seen once. The treatment was: oral pan-JAK inhibitor, 5-10 mg twice daily. Source: CD4+ T cells sorted from blood, taken at roughly week 30, from a patient treated with tofacitinib. These receptors all come from a human donor with alopecia areata.

The sample holds a few counts of this clone. This chain uses TRBV4-1 with TRBJ1-1, with no clear D. The CDR3 runs to 15 residues. Trimming took 0 bases from V and 5 from J, leaving 13 bases between them. CDR1 MGHRA and CDR2 YSYEKL come from the germline V gene. CDR3 loop: CASSQDRQFRTEAFF. As DNA, the CDR3 is TGCGCCAGCAGCCAAGATAGGCAGTTTAGGACTGAAGCTTTCTTT.

V gene TRBV18 combines with J gene TRBJ1-5; D is unclear. Trimming stripped 9 bases from V and 3 bases from J, with 12 bases between. The CDR3 runs 13 residues. Looked up from germline, CDR1 is KGHSH and CDR2 is LQKENI. The CDR3 region has the DNA TGTGCCAGTACCGCGGGAGTCAATCAGCCCCAGCATTTT. Protein: CASTAGVNQPQHF.